This T cell receptor (beta chain) was sequenced for a study of T cell changes during pregnancy in multiple sclerosis. V lost 6 bases to trimming and J lost 8 bases, with 16 bases between them. Per germline, CDR1 KGHSH and CDR2 LQKENI. The CDR3 consists of 14 residues. Sequenced by immunoSEQ multiplex PCR; TCRdb stores in-frame clones only, minus some. Here the sample spans about 50,000 clones, 94% being singletons. This TCR derives from a female donor with multiple sclerosis, enrolled in a pregnancy study. This chain uses TRBV18 with TRBJ1-4; D is unclear. The sequencing used CD4+ T cells from peripheral blood mononuclear cells, collected in the third trimester of pregnancy. Here the CDR3 reads CASSRTMADEKLFF. The CDR3 DNA is TGTGCCAGCTCTCGGACTATGGCAGACGAAAAACTGTTTTTT.